The text below deals with one TCR beta chain. This entry belongs to a study of shared clonotypes between healthy human individuals. About the research overall: Plates per donor: three CD4 naive, three CD4 memory, two CD8 naive, one CD8 memory.

Data came from immunoSEQ multiplex PCR; TCRdb stores just in-frame clones and leaves some out. The table has 2.3 million or so clones, approximately 93% seen once. The CDR3 is made up of 15 amino acids. Per germline, CDR1 SGHTA and CDR2 FQGNSA. Deletions cut 2 bases from V and 5 bases from J, with 15 bases between. Sequencing input: naive CD4+ T cells from PBMCs. The subset here: CD45RA+ positively selected. This receptor was taken from a man between 18 and 29 years old in good health. Some clones in this sample may be carry-over from other donors' samples. The J gene is TRBJ2-5, the V gene TRBV7-2; D remains ambiguous. This CDR3 reads CASSLRLGYAETQYF. CDR3 DNA sequence: TGTGCCAGCAGCTTAAGGCTCGGGTATGCGGAGACCCAGTACTTC.